These 13 T cell receptor beta chains came from one sample sequenced in a study of OX40 agonist ivuxolimab in advanced cancers. TCRdb's copy holds only in-frame clones and misses some; the assay was immunoSEQ multiplex PCR. The table lists tens of thousands of clones, 80% to 90% of them singletons. The starting material was CD4+ or CD8+ T cells sorted from blood, obtained in a trial of the OX40 agonist ivuxolimab. The source of these receptors is an adult with an advanced solid tumor such as melanoma, head and neck, liver or kidney cancer.

Within the sample, this clone is medium-sized. This chain links TRBV25-1 with TRBJ2-2; D ambiguous. The CDR3 consists of 12 residues. V lost 4 bases to trimming and J lost 3 bases, with 3 bases between them. CDR1 is MGHDK, CDR2 SYGVNS, per germline. The CDR3 reads CASSGDTGELFF. As DNA, the CDR3 is TGTGCCAGCAGTGGAGACACCGGGGAGCTGTTTTTT.

The chain is built from TRBV25-1 and TRBJ2-5; perhaps TRBD1 as D (6 bases). V lost 3 bases to trimming and J lost 2 bases, with 13 bases between them. This CDR3 comprises 15 residues. CDR1 is MGHDK and CDR2 is SYGVNS in the germline V gene. This CDR3 is CASSDPYTGQETQYF. CDR3 nucleotide sequence: TGTGCCAGCAGTGATCCGTATACAGGGCAAGAGACCCAGTACTTC. Variable domain in full (rest from reference TRBV25-1 and TRBJ2-5): EADIYQTPRYLVIGTGKKITLECSQTMGHDKMYWYQQDPGMELHLIHYSYGVNSTEKGDLSSESTVSRIRTEHFPLTLESARPSHTSQYLCASSDPYTGQETQYFGPGTRLLVL.

This sequence joins TRBV11-2 and TRBJ2-7; the match to TRBD2 covers 7 bases. V dropped 3 bases and J dropped 4; count of bases not matched to a gene: 6. Germline values: CDR1 SGHAT, CDR2 FQNNGV. The CDR3 spans 14 residues. CDR3 loop: CASSFIGGEYEQYF. The CDR3 region has the DNA TGTGCCAGCAGCTTTATTGGGGGGGAGTACGAGCAGTACTTC.

V gene TRBV11-2 combines with J gene TRBJ2-3; no clear D gene. CDR1 and CDR2 from the germline V gene are SGHAT and FQNNGV. This CDR3 spans 12 amino acids. Trimming shortened V by 0 bases and J by 4 bases, and 2 bases separated the two germline ends. The CDR3 here is CASSLDPDTQYF. In nucleotides, the CDR3 is TGTGCCAGCAGCTTAGATCCAGATACGCAGTATTTT.

This sequence joins TRBV27 and TRBJ2-1; tentatively, D is TRBD1 (7 bases). V was shortened by 4 bases and J by 2 bases, with 9 bases between the two germline ends. Germline V gene lookup returns CDR1 MNHEY and CDR2 SMNVEV (reference sequence). The CDR3 has 14 amino acids. The CDR3 sequence: CASSWRGPYNEQFF. In DNA form, the CDR3 reads TGTGCCAGCAGTTGGAGGGGGCCCTACAATGAGCAGTTCTTC.

V usage is TRBV7-9 and J usage is TRBJ2-7; TRBD2 matches at 10 bases. CDR1 and CDR2 (germline): SEHNR, FQNEAQ (reference sequence). The CDR3 spans 14 residues. J lost 5 bases, V lost 3 bases, and 4 bases had no gene match. As DNA, the CDR3 is TGTGCCAGCAGCTTGCTAGCGGGAGCCAACGAGCAGTACTTC. The encoded protein is CASSLLAGANEQYF.

This chain uses TRBV27 with TRBJ1-1; TRBD1 matches at 7 bases. This CDR3 comprises 15 residues. Germline V gene data show CDR1 as MNHEY and CDR2 as SMNVEV (reference sequence). V lost 4 bases to trimming and J lost 0 bases; unmatched junction nucleotides: 5. In DNA, the CDR3 is TGTGCCAGCAGTTCCACGACAGGGCTGAACACTGAAGCTTTCTTT. It codes for CASSSTTGLNTEAFF.

This chain uses TRBV6-5 with TRBJ2-3; a weak D match, TRBD2 (5 bases). The germline V gene encodes CDR1 MNHEY and CDR2 SVGAGI. The CDR3 spans 15 residues. The V end lost 0 bases, the J end lost 6 bases, and 13 bases lay between the germline ends. CDR3 nucleotide sequence: TGTGCCAGCAGTTACTCGACCGACTATACCGATACGCAGTATTTT. Its protein is CASSYSTDYTDTQYF.

This chain uses TRBV7-8 with TRBJ2-7; tentatively, D is TRBD1 (6 bases). The CDR3 has 15 residues. V was pared by 2 bases and J by 3 bases, with 14 bases between. Germline assignment: CDR1 SGHVS and CDR2 FQNEAQ. The CDR3 region has the DNA TGTGCCAGCAGCTTAAGGGCCGGGACACGCTACGAGCAGTACTTC. Translation gives CASSLRAGTRYEQYF.

The rearrangement uses TRBV15 and TRBJ2-7; D unresolved. Germline V lookup: CDR1 LNHNV, CDR2 YYDKDF (reference sequence). There are 14 residues in the CDR3. Trimming removed 3 bases at V and 3 bases at J, with 12 bases between. The CDR3 region has the DNA TGTGCCACCAGCAGGGACGGTGAAGTCTACGAGCAGTACTTC. Amino acids: CATSRDGEVYEQYF.

The rearrangement links TRBV11-2 to TRBJ2-7; the match to TRBD1 covers 12 bases. Germline CDR1 reads SGHAT; CDR2 reads FQNNGV. V shed 5 bases and J 3 bases; nucleotides not matched to a gene: 8. The length of the CDR3 is 16 residues. The CDR3 DNA sequence: TGTGCCAGCAGCGGGACAGGGGGCCTCTTATTCTACGAGCAGTACTTC. This codes for CASSGTGGLLFYEQYF.

This clone has only one observation. J is TRBJ2-7 and V is TRBV13; a possible D gene is TRBD1 (6 bases). V lost 6 bases to trimming and J lost 0 bases, with 15 bases between them. This CDR3 is 15 amino acids long. Germline loops: CDR1 PRHDT, CDR2 FYEKMQ (reference sequence). CDR3 protein: CASSSVGAHSYEQYF. The CDR3 DNA reads as TGTGCCAGCAGTTCGGTGGGGGCCCACTCCTACGAGCAGTACTTC.

A note on this clone: One end of the junction is discordant with germline, which a read error may explain. This CDR3 is also generated by other DNA sequences in the sample. This sequence joins TRBV5-1 and TRBJ2-2, with D perhaps TRBD2 (5 bases). Germline loops: CDR1 SGHRS, CDR2 YFSETQ. CDR3 size: 14 residues. The CDR3 loop reads CATSLAANTGELFF. The CDR3 DNA sequence: TGCGCCACCTCGTTGGCAGCGAACACCGGGGAGCTATTTTTT.